This T cell receptor (beta chain) was captured by sequencing in a study of somatic mutations in cytotoxic T cells in rheumatoid arthritis. Study context: A roughly 30 ml EDTA sample of patient blood was drawn right after diagnosis, before any treatment. The researchers flow-sorted some T-cell populations stained with V beta antibodies and got nearly 100% purity, and these included V beta1+ cells sequenced for TCRB.

In the case of this clone: The antigen remains undetermined.

The junction had 7 bases not matched to a gene; V was cut back by 6 bases and J by 4 bases. The CDR3 is 16 amino acids. Germline values: CDR1 MNHEY, CDR2 SMNVEV (reference sequence). Isolation of the CD4+ and CD8+ populations was accomplished via positive magnetic bead selection, with purity assessed by flow cytometry. This table comes from immunoSEQ multiplex PCR, and its TCRdb copy is limited to in-frame clones, with some not included. Of some 16,000 clones listed, 65% to 85% are singletons. Study results and caveats: TRBV07's slight underrepresentation, observed in rheumatoid arthritis patients, lacked adjustment for multiple comparisons.

The chain links TRBV27 to TRBJ2-1; TRBD2 aligns across 12 bases. The sequence came from an adult with rheumatoid arthritis. The sample was CD8+ T cells sorted from blood. The CDR3 nucleotides read TGTGCCAGCAGCTACGGACTAGCGGGGAATTACAATGAGCAGTTCTTC. Its protein product is CASSYGLAGNYNEQFF.